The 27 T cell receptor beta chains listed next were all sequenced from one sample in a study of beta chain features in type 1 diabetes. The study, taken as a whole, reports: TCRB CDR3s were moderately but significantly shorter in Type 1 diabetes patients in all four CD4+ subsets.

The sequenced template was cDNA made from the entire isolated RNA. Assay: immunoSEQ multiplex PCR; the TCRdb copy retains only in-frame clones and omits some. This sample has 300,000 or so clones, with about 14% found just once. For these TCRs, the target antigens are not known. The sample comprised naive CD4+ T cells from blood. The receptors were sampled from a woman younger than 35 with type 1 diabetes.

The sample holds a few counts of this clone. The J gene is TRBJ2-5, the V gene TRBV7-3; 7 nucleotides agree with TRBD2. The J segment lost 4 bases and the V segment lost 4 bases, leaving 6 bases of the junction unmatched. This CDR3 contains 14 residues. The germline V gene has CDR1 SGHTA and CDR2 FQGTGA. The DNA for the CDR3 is TGTGCCAGCAGCTCCGGACTAGAAGGAGAGACCCAGTACTTC. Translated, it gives CASSSGLEGETQYF.

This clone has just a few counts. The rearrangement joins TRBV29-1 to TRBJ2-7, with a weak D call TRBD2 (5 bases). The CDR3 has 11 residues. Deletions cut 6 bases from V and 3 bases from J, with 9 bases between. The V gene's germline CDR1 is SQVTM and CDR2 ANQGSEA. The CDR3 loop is CSVGDYYEQYF. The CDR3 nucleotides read TGCAGCGTCGGAGACTACTACGAGCAGTACTTC.

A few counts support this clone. In nucleotides, the CDR3 is TGTGCCAGCAGCCCTACCTCTCGGTGGAGGTGGTCAGATACGCAGTATTTT. The encoded protein is CASSPTSRWRWSDTQYF. This chain connects TRBV28 to TRBJ2-3; TRBD2 might be the D (5 bases). V was cut by 6 bases and J by 4 bases, with 23 bases left in between. CDR3 length: 17 residues. Germline V gene sequence: CDR1 MDHEN, CDR2 SYDVKM. The whole variable domain, filled in from reference TRBV28 and TRBJ2-3, reads DVKVTQSSRYLVKRTGEKVFLECVQDMDHENMFWYRQDPGLGLRLIYFSYDVKMKEKGDIPEGYSVSREKKERFSLILESASTNQTSMYLCASSPTSRWRWSDTQYFGPGTRLTVL.

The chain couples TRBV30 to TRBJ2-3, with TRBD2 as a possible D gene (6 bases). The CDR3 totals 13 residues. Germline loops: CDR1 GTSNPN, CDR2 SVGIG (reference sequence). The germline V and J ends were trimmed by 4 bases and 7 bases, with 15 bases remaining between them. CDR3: CAWTSAPQNTQYF. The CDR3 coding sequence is TGTGCCTGGACTAGCGCACCACAAAATACGCAGTATTTT.

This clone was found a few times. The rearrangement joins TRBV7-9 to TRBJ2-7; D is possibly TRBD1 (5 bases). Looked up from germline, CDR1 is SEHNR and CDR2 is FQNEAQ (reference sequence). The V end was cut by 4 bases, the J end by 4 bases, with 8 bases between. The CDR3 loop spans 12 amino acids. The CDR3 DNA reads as TGTGCCAGCAGCTCGACAGTTTACGAGCAGTACTTC. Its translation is CASSSTVYEQYF.

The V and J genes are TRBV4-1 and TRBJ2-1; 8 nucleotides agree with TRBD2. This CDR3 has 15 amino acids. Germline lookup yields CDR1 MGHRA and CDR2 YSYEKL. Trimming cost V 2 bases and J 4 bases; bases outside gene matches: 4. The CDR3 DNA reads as TGCGCCAGCAGCCAAATAGCGGGACCTTACAATGAGCAGTTCTTC. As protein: CASSQIAGPYNEQFF.

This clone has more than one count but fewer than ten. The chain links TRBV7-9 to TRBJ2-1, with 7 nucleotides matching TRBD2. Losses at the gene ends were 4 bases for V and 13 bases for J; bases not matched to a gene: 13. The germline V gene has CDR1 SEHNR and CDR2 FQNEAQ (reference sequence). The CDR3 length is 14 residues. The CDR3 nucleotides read TGTGCCAGCAGCTCTCATGGGACTATCGGGTCCCAGTTCTTC. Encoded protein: CASSSHGTIGSQFF.

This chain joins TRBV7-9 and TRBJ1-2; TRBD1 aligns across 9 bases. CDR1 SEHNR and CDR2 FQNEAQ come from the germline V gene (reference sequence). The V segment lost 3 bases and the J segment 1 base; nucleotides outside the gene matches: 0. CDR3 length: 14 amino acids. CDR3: CASSLTGGNYGYTF. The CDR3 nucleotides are TGTGCCAGCAGCTTGACAGGGGGTAACTATGGCTACACCTTC.

The CDR3 here is CASSPPGQSYEQYV. CDR3 DNA sequence: TGTGCCAGCTCACCACCGGGACAGAGCTACGAGCAGTACGTC. The chain carries TRBV18 and TRBJ2-7; TRBD1 matches 7 bases. V gave up 0 bases and J gave up 3 bases; unmatched junction bases: 2. Germline V gene lookup returns CDR1 KGHSH and CDR2 LQKENI. This CDR3 has 14 amino acids.

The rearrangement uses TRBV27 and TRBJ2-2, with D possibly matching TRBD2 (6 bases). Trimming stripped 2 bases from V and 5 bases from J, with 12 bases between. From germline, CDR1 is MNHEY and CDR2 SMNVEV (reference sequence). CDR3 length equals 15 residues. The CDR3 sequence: CASSLSGPGTGELFF. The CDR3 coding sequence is TGTGCCAGCAGTTTAAGCGGGCCAGGAACCGGGGAGCTGTTTTTT.

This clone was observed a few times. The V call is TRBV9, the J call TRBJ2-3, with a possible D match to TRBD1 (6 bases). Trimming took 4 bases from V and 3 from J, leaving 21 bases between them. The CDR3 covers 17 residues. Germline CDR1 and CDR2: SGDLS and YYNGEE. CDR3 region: CASSLTGTIDLTDTQYF. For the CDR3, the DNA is TGTGCCAGCAGCTTAACCGGGACAATCGATCTAACAGATACGCAGTATTTT.

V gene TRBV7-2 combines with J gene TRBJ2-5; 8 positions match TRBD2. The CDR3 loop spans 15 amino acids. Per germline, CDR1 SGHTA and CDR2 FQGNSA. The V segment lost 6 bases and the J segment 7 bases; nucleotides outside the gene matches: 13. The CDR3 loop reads CASRITGGGRGTQYF. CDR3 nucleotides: TGTGCCAGCAGGATCACGGGGGGGGGCAGGGGGACCCAGTACTTC.

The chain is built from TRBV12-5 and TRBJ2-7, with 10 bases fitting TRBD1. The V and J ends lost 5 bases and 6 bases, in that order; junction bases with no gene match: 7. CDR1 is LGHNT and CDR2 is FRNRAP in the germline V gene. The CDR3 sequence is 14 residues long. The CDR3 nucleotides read TGTGCTAGTGGTCGGGACAGGGGACGGGGCGAGCAGTACGTC. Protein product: CASGRDRGRGEQYV.

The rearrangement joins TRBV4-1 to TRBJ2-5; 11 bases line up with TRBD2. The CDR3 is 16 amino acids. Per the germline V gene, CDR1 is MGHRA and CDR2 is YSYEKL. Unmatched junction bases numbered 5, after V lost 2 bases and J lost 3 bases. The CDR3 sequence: CASSQSMTSGKETQYF. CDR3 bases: TGCGCCAGCAGCCAATCTATGACTAGCGGGAAAGAGACCCAGTACTTC.

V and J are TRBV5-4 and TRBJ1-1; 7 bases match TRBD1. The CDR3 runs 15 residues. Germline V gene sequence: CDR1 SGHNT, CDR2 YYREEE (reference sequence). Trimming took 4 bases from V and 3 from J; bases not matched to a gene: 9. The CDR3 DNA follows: TGTGCCAGCAGCCCAGGGGGACAGCCTTACACTGAAGCTTTCTTT. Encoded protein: CASSPGGQPYTEAFF.

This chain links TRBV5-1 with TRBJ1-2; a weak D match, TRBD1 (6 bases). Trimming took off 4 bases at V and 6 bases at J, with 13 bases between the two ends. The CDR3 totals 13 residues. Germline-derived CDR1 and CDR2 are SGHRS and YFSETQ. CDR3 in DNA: TGCGCCAGCAGCACACAGGGTATGGATGGCTACACCTTC. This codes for CASSTQGMDGYTF.

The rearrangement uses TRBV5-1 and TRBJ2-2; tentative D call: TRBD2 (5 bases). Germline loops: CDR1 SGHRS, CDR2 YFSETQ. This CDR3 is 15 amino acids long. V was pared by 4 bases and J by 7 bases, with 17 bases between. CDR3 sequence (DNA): TGCGCCAGCAGCGCCGGACTGCCCCGGGACGGGGAGCTGTTTTTT. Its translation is CASSAGLPRDGELFF.

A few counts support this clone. Here the CDR3 reads CASAQQTNTGELFF. CDR3 nucleotides: TGTGCCAGCGCCCAACAGACGAACACCGGGGAGCTGTTTTTT. V usage is TRBV9 and J usage is TRBJ2-2; D ambiguous. The CDR3 is 14 residues long. V was pared by 7 bases and J by 0 bases, with 10 bases between. Germline CDR1 reads SGDLS; CDR2 reads YYNGEE.

The CDR3 protein is CAWSVGGSVDTIYF. The CDR3 DNA reads as TGTGCCTGGAGTGTAGGCGGCTCCGTGGACACCATATATTTT. The chain carries TRBV30 and TRBJ1-3; D not certain. This CDR3 comprises 14 residues. V lost 0 bases and J lost 8, with 14 bases in between. Germline values: CDR1 GTSNPN, CDR2 SVGIG (reference sequence).

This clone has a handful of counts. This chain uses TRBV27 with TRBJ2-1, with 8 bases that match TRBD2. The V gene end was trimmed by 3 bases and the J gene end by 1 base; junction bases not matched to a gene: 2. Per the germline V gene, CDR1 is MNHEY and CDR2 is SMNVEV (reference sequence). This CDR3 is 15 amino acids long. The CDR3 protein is CASSFLAGSYNEQFF. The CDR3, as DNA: TGTGCCAGCAGTTTTCTAGCGGGTTCCTACAATGAGCAGTTCTTC.

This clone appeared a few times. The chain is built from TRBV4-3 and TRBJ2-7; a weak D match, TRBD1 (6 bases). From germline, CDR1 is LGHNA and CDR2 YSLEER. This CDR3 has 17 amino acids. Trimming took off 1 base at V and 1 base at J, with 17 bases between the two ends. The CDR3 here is CASSQGTAHPGSYEQYV. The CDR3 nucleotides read TGCGCCAGCAGCCAAGGGACAGCTCACCCCGGATCCTACGAGCAGTACGTC.

In DNA, the CDR3 is TGTGCCAGCAGGTCGACTGTAGGAGTCAATGAGCAGTTCTTC. Translating it yields CASRSTVGVNEQFF. The chain employs TRBV7-2 and TRBJ2-1, with D unclear. The CDR3 extends over 14 amino acids. V lost 6 bases and J lost 6, with 15 bases in between. CDR1 and CDR2 from the germline V gene are SGHTA and FQGNSA.

The CDR3 loop reads CASSAHRDSPNEQYF. The CDR3 DNA reads TGTGCCAGCAGCGCGCATCGGGACTCCCCCAACGAGCAGTACTTC. The chain uses TRBV4-2 and TRBJ2-7; D may be TRBD2 (6 bases). Germline CDR1 reads LGHNA; CDR2 reads YNFKEQ. V lost 5 bases to trimming and J lost 5 bases, with 19 bases between them. CDR3 length: 15 residues.

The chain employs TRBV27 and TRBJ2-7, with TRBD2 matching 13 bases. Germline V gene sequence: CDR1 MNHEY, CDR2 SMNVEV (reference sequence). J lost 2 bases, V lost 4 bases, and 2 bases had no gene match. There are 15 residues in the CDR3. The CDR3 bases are TGTGCCAGCAGTTGGACTAGCGGGGGAACCTACGAGCAGTACTTC. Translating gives CASSWTSGGTYEQYF.

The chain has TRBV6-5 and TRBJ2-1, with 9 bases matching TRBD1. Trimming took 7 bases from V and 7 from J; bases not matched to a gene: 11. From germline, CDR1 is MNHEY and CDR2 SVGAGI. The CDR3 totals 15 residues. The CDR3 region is CASNKDRGGQNEQFF. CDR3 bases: TGTGCCAGCAACAAGGACAGGGGTGGTCAGAATGAGCAGTTCTTC.

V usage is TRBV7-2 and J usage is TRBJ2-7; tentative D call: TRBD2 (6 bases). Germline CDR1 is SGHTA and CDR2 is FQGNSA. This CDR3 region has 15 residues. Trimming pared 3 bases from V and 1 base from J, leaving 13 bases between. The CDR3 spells CASSLAGTLSYEQYV. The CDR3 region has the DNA TGTGCCAGCAGCTTGGCCGGGACTCTATCCTACGAGCAGTACGTC.

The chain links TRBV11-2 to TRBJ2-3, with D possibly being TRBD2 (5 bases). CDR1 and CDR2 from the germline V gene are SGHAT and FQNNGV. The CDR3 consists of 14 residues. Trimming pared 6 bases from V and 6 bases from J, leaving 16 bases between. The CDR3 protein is CASRNLLGLDTQYF. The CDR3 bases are TGTGCCAGCAGGAATCTCCTAGGACTTGATACGCAGTATTTT.